The TCR beta chain under discussion was sequenced for a study of cytomegalovirus exposure and HLA in healthy donors. Study-wide results and caveats: There was a cluster of highly shared sequence variants that was likely a sequencing artifact. One later analysis reportedly identified an Asian-associated ancestry cluster that showed fewer N-insertions than the approximately 700-donor mean.

The PCR made use of 60 Vbeta and 13 Jbeta primers. Libraries were prepared by immunoSEQ multiplex PCR; TCRdb keeps only in-frame clonotypes and omits some of them. The profile shows 150,000 to 200,000 clones, 83% of them singletons. Germline CDR1 and CDR2: SNHLY and FYNNEI. The CDR3 spans 13 residues. Trimming at V came to 4 bases and at J to 5 bases, leaving 2 bases not matched to a gene. Concerning this clone: Its antigen remains unknown.

This TCR derives from a man aged 45-65 years in good health and CMV-seronegative. The specimen sequenced was PBMCs. The chain recombines TRBV2 with TRBJ2-4; 7 bases are a match to TRBD2. The CDR3 loop reads CASSGGSENIQYF. The CDR3 nucleotides read TGTGCCAGCAGTGGCGGGAGTGAAAACATTCAGTACTTC.